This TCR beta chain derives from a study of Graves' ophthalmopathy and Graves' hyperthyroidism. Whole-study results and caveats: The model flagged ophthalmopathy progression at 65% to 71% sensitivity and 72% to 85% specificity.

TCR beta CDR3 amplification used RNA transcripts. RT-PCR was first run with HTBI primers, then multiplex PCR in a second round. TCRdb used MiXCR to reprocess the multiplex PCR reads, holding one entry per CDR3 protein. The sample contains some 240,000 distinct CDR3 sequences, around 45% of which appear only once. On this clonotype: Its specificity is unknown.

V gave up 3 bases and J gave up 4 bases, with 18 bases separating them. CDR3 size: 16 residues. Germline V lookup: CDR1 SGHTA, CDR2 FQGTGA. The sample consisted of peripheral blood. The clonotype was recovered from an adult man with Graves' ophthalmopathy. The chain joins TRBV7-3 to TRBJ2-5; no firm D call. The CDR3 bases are TGTGCCAGCAGCTTCTACCCCGACCACTACGGAGAGACCCAGTACTTC. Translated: CASSFYPDHYGETQYF.